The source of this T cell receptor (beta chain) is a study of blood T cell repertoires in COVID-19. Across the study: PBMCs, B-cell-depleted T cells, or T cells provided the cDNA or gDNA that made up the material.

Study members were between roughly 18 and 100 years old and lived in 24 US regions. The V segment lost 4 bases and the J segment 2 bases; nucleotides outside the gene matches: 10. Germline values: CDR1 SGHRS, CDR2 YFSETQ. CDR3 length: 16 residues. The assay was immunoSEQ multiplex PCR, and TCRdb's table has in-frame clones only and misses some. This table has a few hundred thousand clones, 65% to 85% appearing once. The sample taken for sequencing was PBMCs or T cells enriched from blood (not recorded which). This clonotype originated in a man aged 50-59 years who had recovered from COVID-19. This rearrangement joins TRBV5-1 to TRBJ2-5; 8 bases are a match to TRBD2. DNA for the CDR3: TGCGCCAGCAGCCAGCAGGTTGGCGGGAGGCAAGAGACCCAGTACTTC. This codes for CASSQQVGGRQETQYF.